A selection of T cell receptor beta chains follows, all from one sample in a study of blood T cell repertoires in COVID-19. Repertoires were generated with immunoSEQ multiplex PCR, while TCRdb's copy carries only in-frame clones and drops some. The sample yields about 30,000 clones, 84% seen once. The sequenced sample consisted of peripheral blood. Receptors originate from a human donor in a cohort sampled during active COVID-19. Both conserved end residues are part of each CDR3. The order of the fields is V gene, J gene, CDR3 length, CDR3 protein.

v_call: TRBV5-6; j_call: TRBJ2-5; cdr3_length: 15; cdr3_aa: CASSLDSLAWETQYF
v_call: TRBV4-2; j_call: TRBJ2-7; cdr3_length: 14; cdr3_aa: CASSQDRAGDEQYF
v_call: TRBV9; j_call: TRBJ1-6; cdr3_length: 15; cdr3_aa: CASSPSPGVNSPLHF
v_call: TRBV28; j_call: TRBJ2-7; cdr3_length: 15; cdr3_aa: CASSHAGTTYYEQYF
v_call: TRBV28; j_call: TRBJ2-7; cdr3_length: 14; cdr3_aa: CASSVSGESHEQYF
v_call: TRBV7-8; j_call: TRBJ2-1; cdr3_length: 15; cdr3_aa: CASISGTPAYGEQFF
v_call: TRBV10-3; j_call: TRBJ1-5; cdr3_length: 14; cdr3_aa: CAISAGQGNQPQHF
v_call: TRBV25-1; j_call: TRBJ2-7; cdr3_length: 13; cdr3_aa: CASTAGSSYEQYF
v_call: TRBV4-1; j_call: TRBJ1-2; cdr3_length: 15; cdr3_aa: CASSQTDRGSNGYTF
v_call: TRBV7-2; j_call: TRBJ1-6; cdr3_length: 14; cdr3_aa: CASSLGQGYSPLHF
v_call: TRBV14; j_call: TRBJ2-5; cdr3_length: 15; cdr3_aa: CASSQDWGLRETQYF
v_call: TRBV5-1; j_call: TRBJ2-7; cdr3_length: 14; cdr3_aa: CASSLYGTNYEQYF
v_call: TRBV7-2; j_call: TRBJ2-7; cdr3_length: 17; cdr3_aa: CASSPPSGGLYSYEQYF
v_call: TRBV2; j_call: TRBJ1-6; cdr3_length: 14; cdr3_aa: CATKSRTANSPLHF
v_call: TRBV18; j_call: TRBJ2-5; cdr3_length: 14; cdr3_aa: CASSLGQGGETQYF
v_call: TRBV5-6; j_call: TRBJ2-2; cdr3_length: 14; cdr3_aa: CASSLFGGGGELFF
v_call: TRBV18; j_call: TRBJ2-1; cdr3_length: 13; cdr3_aa: CASSDSRDNEQFF
v_call: TRBV5-4; j_call: TRBJ2-6; cdr3_length: 17; cdr3_aa: CASSPGAGGLGANVLTF
v_call: TRBV11-3; j_call: TRBJ2-3; cdr3_length: 13; cdr3_aa: CASSLGAVDTQYF
v_call: TRBV7-2; j_call: TRBJ1-1; cdr3_length: 14; cdr3_aa: CASSLRQMNTEAFF
v_call: TRBV7-8; j_call: TRBJ2-3; cdr3_length: 16; cdr3_aa: CASSFGTRPRPDTQYF
v_call: TRBV18; j_call: TRBJ1-1; cdr3_length: 18; cdr3_aa: CASSSRTVDVRSYTEAFF
v_call: TRBV14; j_call: TRBJ2-1; cdr3_length: 16; cdr3_aa: CASSPDSPKTQNGQFF
v_call: TRBV3-1/TRBV3-2; j_call: TRBJ2-3; cdr3_length: 15; cdr3_aa: CASSQRSPSTDTQYF
v_call: TRBV5-1; j_call: TRBJ1-6; cdr3_length: 16; cdr3_aa: CASSLSIGGTNSPLHF
v_call: TRBV5-6; j_call: TRBJ2-7; cdr3_length: 16; cdr3_aa: CASSLPWVRGEYEQYF
v_call: TRBV7-9; j_call: TRBJ1-6; cdr3_length: 15; cdr3_aa: CASSTKQGRESPLHF
v_call: TRBV7-9; j_call: TRBJ2-1; cdr3_length: 12; cdr3_aa: CASSLAANEQFF
v_call: TRBV7-9; j_call: TRBJ2-7; cdr3_length: 13; cdr3_aa: CASSVDRTYEQYF
v_call: TRBV19; j_call: TRBJ1-5; cdr3_length: 14; cdr3_aa: CASSYGGGSQPQHF
v_call: TRBV4-3; j_call: TRBJ2-6; cdr3_length: 19; cdr3_aa: CASSQDEASYYSGANVLTF
v_call: TRBV6-5; j_call: TRBJ1-6; cdr3_length: 15; cdr3_aa: CASSFTGPDNSPLHF
v_call: TRBV5-1; j_call: TRBJ2-1; cdr3_length: 17; cdr3_aa: CASSLYPGQGTDNEQFF
v_call: TRBV27; j_call: TRBJ2-3; cdr3_length: 16; cdr3_aa: CASSSPSRPSTDTQYF
v_call: TRBV5-1; j_call: TRBJ2-7; cdr3_length: 15; cdr3_aa: CASSLTSQATYEQHF
v_call: TRBV11-2; j_call: TRBJ1-6; cdr3_length: 14; cdr3_aa: CASSFGQGSSPLHF
v_call: TRBV6-6; j_call: TRBJ1-1; cdr3_length: 15; cdr3_aa: CASSSSDRGSPEAFF
v_call: TRBV6-2/TRBV6-3; j_call: TRBJ2-7; cdr3_length: 14; cdr3_aa: CASSVNRRSYEQYF
v_call: TRBV9; j_call: TRBJ2-3; cdr3_length: 15; cdr3_aa: CASSYSGGFTDTQYF
v_call: TRBV6-5; j_call: TRBJ2-7; cdr3_length: 14; cdr3_aa: CASRIAGVTYEQYF
v_call: TRBV20-1; j_call: TRBJ1-2; cdr3_length: 11; cdr3_aa: CSARERHGYTF
v_call: TRBV28; j_call: TRBJ1-5; cdr3_length: 16; cdr3_aa: CASSLWGQGGNQPQHF
v_call: TRBV20-1; j_call: TRBJ1-2; cdr3_length: 11; cdr3_aa: CSARRQFGYTF
v_call: TRBV6-6; j_call: TRBJ2-7; cdr3_length: 14; cdr3_aa: CASRLTDSSYEQYF
v_call: TRBV6-5; j_call: TRBJ2-3; cdr3_length: 15; cdr3_aa: CASSSRPTGSDTQYF
v_call: TRBV7-2; j_call: TRBJ2-1; cdr3_length: 14; cdr3_aa: CASSQGGGPKEQFF
v_call: TRBV7-2; j_call: TRBJ2-7; cdr3_length: 15; cdr3_aa: CASSFGLPLNHEQYF
v_call: TRBV2; j_call: TRBJ1-1; cdr3_length: 13; cdr3_aa: CASSEQFGTEAFF
v_call: TRBV6-1; j_call: TRBJ2-2; cdr3_length: 17; cdr3_aa: CASSGGTFGGFNGELFF
v_call: TRBV27; j_call: TRBJ2-2; cdr3_length: 16; cdr3_aa: CASSFLPGQLTGELFF
v_call: TRBV7-2; j_call: TRBJ2-5; cdr3_length: 13; cdr3_aa: CASSPRVGETQYF
v_call: TRBV14; j_call: TRBJ2-5; cdr3_length: 14; cdr3_aa: CASSRNRGQETQYF
v_call: TRBV14; j_call: TRBJ2-7; cdr3_length: 12; cdr3_aa: CASSQIPYEQYF